The following is a T cell receptor beta chain sequence with its context. What it binds is unknown. The table came from immunoSEQ multiplex PCR; TCRdb's copy has only in-frame clones and leaves some out. In the table there are under 150,000 clones, over 85% of which are singletons. This CDR3 is 13 amino acids long. Deletions cut 3 bases from V and 17 bases from J, with 17 bases between. The data are from a study of T cell responses to AZD1222 COVID-19 vaccine. Overall study results and limits: Every sample of the repertoires postdated the peak T cell response.

V and J are TRBV12-3 or TRBV12-4 and TRBJ1-6, with unresolved D. Sequencing used peripheral blood, obtained on day 0 of AZD1222 vaccination. The receptor was derived from an adult in good health. CDR3 residues: CASSFGPRSQVHF. The CDR3 DNA reads TGTGCCAGCAGTTTCGGTCCACGATCCCAGGTCCACTTT.